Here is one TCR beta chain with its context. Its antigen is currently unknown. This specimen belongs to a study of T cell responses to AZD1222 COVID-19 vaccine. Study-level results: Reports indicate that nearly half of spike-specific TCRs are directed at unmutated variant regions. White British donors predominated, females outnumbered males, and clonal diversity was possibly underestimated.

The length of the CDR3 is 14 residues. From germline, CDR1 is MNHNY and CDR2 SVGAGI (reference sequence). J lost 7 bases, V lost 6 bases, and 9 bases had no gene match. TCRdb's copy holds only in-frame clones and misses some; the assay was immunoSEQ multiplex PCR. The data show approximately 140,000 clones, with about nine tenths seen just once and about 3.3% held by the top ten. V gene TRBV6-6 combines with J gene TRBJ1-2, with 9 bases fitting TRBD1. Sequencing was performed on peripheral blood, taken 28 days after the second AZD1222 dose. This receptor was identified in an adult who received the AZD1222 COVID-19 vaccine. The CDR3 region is CASSKLDRGGGYTF. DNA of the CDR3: TGTGCCAGCAGCAAACTGGACAGGGGCGGTGGCTACACCTTC.